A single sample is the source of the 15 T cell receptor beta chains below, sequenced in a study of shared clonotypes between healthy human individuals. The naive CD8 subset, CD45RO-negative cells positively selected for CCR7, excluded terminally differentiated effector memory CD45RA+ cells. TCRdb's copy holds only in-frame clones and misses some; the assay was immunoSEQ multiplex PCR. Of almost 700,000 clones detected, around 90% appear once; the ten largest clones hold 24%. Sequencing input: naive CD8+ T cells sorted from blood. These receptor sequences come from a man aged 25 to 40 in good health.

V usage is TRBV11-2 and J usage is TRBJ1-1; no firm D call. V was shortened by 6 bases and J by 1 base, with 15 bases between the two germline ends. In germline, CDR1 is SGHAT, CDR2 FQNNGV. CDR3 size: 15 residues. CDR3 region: CASRTVVEGNTEAFF. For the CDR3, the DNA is TGTGCCAGCAGAACGGTCGTAGAAGGGAACACTGAAGCTTTCTTT.

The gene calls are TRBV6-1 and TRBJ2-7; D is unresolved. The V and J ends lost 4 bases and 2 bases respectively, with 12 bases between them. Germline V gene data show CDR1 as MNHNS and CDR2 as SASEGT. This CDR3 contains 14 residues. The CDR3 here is CASSGTEGPYEQYF. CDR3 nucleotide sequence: TGTGCCAGCAGTGGCACTGAAGGCCCCTACGAGCAGTACTTC.

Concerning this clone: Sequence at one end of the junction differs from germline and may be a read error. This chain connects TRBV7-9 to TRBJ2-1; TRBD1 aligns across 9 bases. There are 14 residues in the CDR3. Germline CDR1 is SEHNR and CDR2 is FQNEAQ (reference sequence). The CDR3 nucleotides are TGTGCCAGCAGCGGCCAGACAGGGGGGCGAGGTTTGATCTTC. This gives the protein CASSGQTGGRGLIF. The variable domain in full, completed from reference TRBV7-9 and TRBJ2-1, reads DTGVSQNPRHKITKRGQNVTFRCDPISEHNRLYWYRQTLGQGPEFLTYFQNEAQLEKSRLLSDRFSAERPKGSFSTLEIQRTEQGDSAMYLCASSGQTGGRGLIFGPGTRLTVL.

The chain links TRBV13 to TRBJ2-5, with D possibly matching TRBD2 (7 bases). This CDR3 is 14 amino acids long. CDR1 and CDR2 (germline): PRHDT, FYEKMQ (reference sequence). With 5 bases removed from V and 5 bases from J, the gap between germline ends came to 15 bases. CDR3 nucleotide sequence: TGTGCCAGCAGCGCCTGGGGGGGCCCGGAGACCCAGTACTTC. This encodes CASSAWGGPETQYF.

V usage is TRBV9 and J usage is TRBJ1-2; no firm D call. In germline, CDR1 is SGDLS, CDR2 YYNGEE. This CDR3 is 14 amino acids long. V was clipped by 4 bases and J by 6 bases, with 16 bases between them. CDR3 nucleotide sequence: TGTGCCAGCAGCCCCGAGTCCTCAGATGATGGCTACACCTTC. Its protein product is CASSPESSDDGYTF.

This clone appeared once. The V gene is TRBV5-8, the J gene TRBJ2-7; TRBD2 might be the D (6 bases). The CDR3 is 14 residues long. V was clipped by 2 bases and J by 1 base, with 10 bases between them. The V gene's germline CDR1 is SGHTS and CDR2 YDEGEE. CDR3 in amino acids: CASSFAGTSYEQYF. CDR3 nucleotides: TGTGCCAGCAGCTTCGCGGGAACTTCCTACGAGCAGTACTTC.

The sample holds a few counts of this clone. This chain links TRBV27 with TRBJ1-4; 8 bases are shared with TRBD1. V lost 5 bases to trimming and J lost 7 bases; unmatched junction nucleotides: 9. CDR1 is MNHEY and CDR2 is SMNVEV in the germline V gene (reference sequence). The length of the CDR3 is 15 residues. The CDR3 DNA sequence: TGTGCCAGCAGTACCCTCTGGGACAGGTTTGAAAAACTGTTTTTT. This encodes CASSTLWDRFEKLFF.

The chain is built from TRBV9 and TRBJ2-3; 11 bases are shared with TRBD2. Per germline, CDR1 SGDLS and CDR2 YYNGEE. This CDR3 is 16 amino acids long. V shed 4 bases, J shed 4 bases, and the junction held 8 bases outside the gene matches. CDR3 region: CASSTLAGGQADTQYF. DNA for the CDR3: TGTGCCAGCAGCACTTTAGCGGGAGGGCAGGCAGATACGCAGTATTTT. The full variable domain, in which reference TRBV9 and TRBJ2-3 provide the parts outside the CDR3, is DSGVTQTPKHLITATGQRVTLRCSPRSGDLSVYWYQQSLDQGLQFLIQYYNGEERAKGNILERFSAQQFPDLHSELNLSSLELGDSALYFCASSTLAGGQADTQYFGPGTRLTVL.

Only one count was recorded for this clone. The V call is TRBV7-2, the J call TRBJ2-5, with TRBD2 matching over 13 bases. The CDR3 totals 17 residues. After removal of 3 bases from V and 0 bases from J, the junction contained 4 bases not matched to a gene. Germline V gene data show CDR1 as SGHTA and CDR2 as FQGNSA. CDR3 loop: CASSFWGTSGNQETQYF. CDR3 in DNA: TGTGCCAGCAGCTTCTGGGGGACTAGCGGGAACCAAGAGACCCAGTACTTC. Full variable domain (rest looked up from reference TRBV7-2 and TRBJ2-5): GAGVSQSPSNKVTEKGKDVELRCDPISGHTALYWYRQSLGQGLEFLIYFQGNSAPDKSGLPSDRFSAERTGGSVSTLTIQRTQQEDSAVYLCASSFWGTSGNQETQYFGPGTRLLVL.

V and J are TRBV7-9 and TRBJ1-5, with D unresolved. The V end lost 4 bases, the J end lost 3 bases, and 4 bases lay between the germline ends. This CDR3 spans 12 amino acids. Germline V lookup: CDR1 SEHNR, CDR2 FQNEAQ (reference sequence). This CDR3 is CASSWNNQPQHF. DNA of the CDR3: TGTGCCAGCAGCTGGAACAATCAGCCCCAGCATTTT.

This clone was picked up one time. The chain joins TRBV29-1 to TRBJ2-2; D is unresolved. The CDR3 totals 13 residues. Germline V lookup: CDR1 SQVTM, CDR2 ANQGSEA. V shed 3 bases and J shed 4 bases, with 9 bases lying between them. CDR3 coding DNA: TGCAGCGTTGAGGTTGGTGGCACCGGGGAGCTGTTTTTT. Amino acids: CSVEVGGTGELFF.

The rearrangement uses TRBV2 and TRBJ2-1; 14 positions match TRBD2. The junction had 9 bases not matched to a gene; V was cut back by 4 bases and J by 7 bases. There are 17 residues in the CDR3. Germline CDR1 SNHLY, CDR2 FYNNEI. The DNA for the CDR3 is TGTGCCAGCAGTGGTCCGACTAGCGGGAGGGCCCGGAATGAGCAGTTCTTC. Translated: CASSGPTSGRARNEQFF.

CDR3 amino acids: CASSQDRRNTGELFF. The CDR3 DNA follows: TGCGCCAGCAGCCAAGACAGGCGGAACACCGGGGAGCTGTTTTTT. The chain recombines TRBV4-1 with TRBJ2-2; D not certain. The germline V and J ends were trimmed by 0 bases and 1 base, with 6 bases remaining between them. Per the germline V gene, CDR1 is MGHRA and CDR2 is YSYEKL. This CDR3 has 15 residues.

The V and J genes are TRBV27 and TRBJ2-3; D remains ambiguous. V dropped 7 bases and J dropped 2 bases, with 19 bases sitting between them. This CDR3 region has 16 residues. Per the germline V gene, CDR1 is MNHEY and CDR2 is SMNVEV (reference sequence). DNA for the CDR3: TGTGCCAGCACAGGTCCTGGGTACCCTAACACAGATACGCAGTATTTT. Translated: CASTGPGYPNTDTQYF.

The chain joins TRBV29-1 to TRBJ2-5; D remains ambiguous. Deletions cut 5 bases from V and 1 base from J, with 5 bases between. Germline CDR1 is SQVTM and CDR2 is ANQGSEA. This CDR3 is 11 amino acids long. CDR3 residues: CSVRSQETQYF. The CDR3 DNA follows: TGCAGCGTTAGGAGCCAAGAGACCCAGTACTTC.